This passage covers 20 T cell receptor beta chains from one sample sequenced in a study of blood T cells in healthy people across ages. For the second PCR, which ran for roughly 6 to 11 cycles, a sample-barcoded 5' primer and a J-beta primer mix were used. TCRdb itself ran the 5' RACE reads through MiXCR, one entry per CDR3 protein. Here the sample spans about 570,000 distinct CDR3 sequences, roughly 29% being singletons. Material for sequencing was blood. These receptors were taken from a woman aged 70 to 79 in good health.

A few counts support this clonotype. J is TRBJ1-2 and V is TRBV15, with 7 bases aligning to TRBD1. This CDR3 contains 14 residues. Germline-derived CDR1 and CDR2 are LNHNV and YYDKDF (reference sequence). J lost 4 bases, V lost 4 bases, and 6 bases had no gene match. The CDR3 reads CATSKERTGYGYTF. In nucleotides, the CDR3 is TGTGCCACCAGCAAGGAGAGGACAGGCTATGGCTACACCTTC.

This clonotype was seen only a few times. The chain joins TRBV29-1 to TRBJ2-5; tentative D call: TRBD2 (6 bases). The J call is doubtful: the DNA matches TRBJ2-1 better. The CDR3 loop spans 12 amino acids. The germline CDR1 and CDR2 sequences are SQVTM and ANQGSEA. The CDR3: CSVAAAMGGQFF. CDR3 coding DNA: TGCAGCGTTGCTGCGGCAATGGGAGGGCAGTTCTTC.

The rearrangement joins TRBV29-1 to TRBJ2-4; D is perhaps TRBD2 (5 bases). Germline V gives CDR1 SQVTM, CDR2 ANQGSEA. This CDR3 comprises 15 residues. The ends were cut back, 5 bases at V and 0 bases at J, with 14 bases in the middle. This CDR3 is CSVQAVTLAKNIQYF. DNA of the CDR3: TGCAGCGTTCAAGCGGTAACCTTAGCCAAAAACATTCAGTACTTC.

In this sample, this clonotype turned up a few times. This chain joins TRBV20-1 and TRBJ2-3; D unclear. Per the germline V gene, CDR1 is DFQATT and CDR2 is SNEGSKA (reference sequence). The CDR3 has 14 residues. Trimming removed 5 bases at V and 2 bases at J, with 14 bases between. The DNA of the CDR3 is TGCAGTGCTGCGATTGGACGGGTCACAGATACGCAGTATTTT. Protein: CSAAIGRVTDTQYF.

V gene TRBV5-1 combines with J gene TRBJ1-2; D might be TRBD1 (5 bases). The CDR3 extends over 16 amino acids. Germline loops: CDR1 SGHRS, CDR2 YFSETQ. The V gene lost 4 bases and the J gene lost 0 bases, with 16 bases spanning the gap. The CDR3: CASSPGAAISNYGYTF. As DNA, the CDR3 is TGCGCCAGCAGCCCCGGGGCAGCTATATCTAACTATGGCTACACCTTC.

To note about this clonotype: At one end, the junction sequence differs from germline, possibly due to a read error. The chain couples TRBV24-1 to TRBJ2-5; possibly TRBD1 for D (5 bases). This CDR3 spans 11 amino acids. Per germline, CDR1 KGHDR and CDR2 SFDVKD. The CDR3 here is CATSNLRVRFF. As DNA, the CDR3 is TGTGCCACCAGTAACCTCAGGGTACGGTTCTTC.

This chain uses TRBV7-2 with TRBJ1-2; no definite D call. The CDR3 is made up of 14 amino acids. CDR1 is SGHTA, CDR2 FQGNSA, per germline. The V gene lost 6 bases and the J gene lost 5 bases, with 16 bases spanning the gap. CDR3 nucleotides: TGTGCCAGCAGTCCCCAATCGCCGAAATATGGCTACACCTTC. Amino acid sequence: CASSPQSPKYGYTF.

The table lists this clonotype with a few counts. The V and J genes are TRBV19 and TRBJ1-5; TRBD1 matches at 7 bases. Germline CDR1 reads LNHDA; CDR2 reads SQIVND (reference sequence). V lost 2 bases and J lost 6; bases outside the gene matches: 13. The CDR3 is made up of 17 amino acids. Here the CDR3 DNA reads TGTGCCAGTAGTATACATAGATGGGACAGCCTCAGTCAGCCCCAGCATTTT. It is translated as CASSIHRWDSLSQPQHF.

There are many counts of this clonotype. The chain recombines TRBV20-1 with TRBJ2-7; 8 nucleotides line up with TRBD2. V lost 5 bases, J lost 6 bases, and 9 bases stayed unmatched. Germline lookup yields CDR1 DFQATT and CDR2 SNEGSKA (reference sequence). This CDR3 region has 13 residues. The CDR3 DNA is TGCAGTGCTTTGAAGACTAGCGAGGTCGAGCAGTACTTC. It codes for CSALKTSEVEQYF.

The V and J genes are TRBV7-9 and TRBJ2-5; no clear D gene. Deletions cut 5 bases from V and 7 bases from J, with 11 bases between. Looked up from germline, CDR1 is SEHNR and CDR2 is FQNEAQ (reference sequence). This CDR3 contains 12 residues. CDR3 amino acids: CASSRPQMTQYF. The CDR3 DNA reads as TGTGCCAGCAGCCGGCCCCAGATGACCCAGTACTTC.

This chain joins TRBV29-1 and TRBJ2-5; D may correspond to TRBD1 or TRBD2 (5 bases each). This CDR3 is built from 15 residues. The germline CDR1 and CDR2 sequences are SQVTM and ANQGSEA. V lost 4 bases, J lost 4 bases, and 19 bases lay in between. The DNA for the CDR3 is TGCAGCGTTGCTTGGGGGTCCAGTACCCTAGAGACCCAGTACTTC. This codes for CSVAWGSSTLETQYF.

V and J are TRBV6-2 or TRBV6-3 and TRBJ1-1; D gene unclear. The CDR3 consists of 14 residues. The germline gives CDR1 MNHEY, CDR2 SVGEGT. Trimming removed 8 bases from V and 1 base from J, with 14 bases in between. The chain's CDR3 is CASRTSNRNTEAFF. The DNA of the CDR3 is TGTGCCAGCCGTACCTCCAACAGGAACACTGAAGCTTTCTTT.

The rearrangement uses TRBV15 and TRBJ2-3; weak D call: TRBD2 (6 bases). The CDR3 contains 16 residues. The germline V gene has CDR1 LNHNV and CDR2 YYDKDF (reference sequence). Trimming removed 3 bases at V and 6 bases at J, with 19 bases between. Written as DNA, the CDR3 is TGTGCCACCAGCAGTCCCGGGAGTCCTCCGGGGGATACGCAGTATTTT. It codes for CATSSPGSPPGDTQYF.

This clonotype was detected a few times. The gene calls are TRBV6-2 or TRBV6-3 and TRBJ1-1; 7 bases are a match to TRBD1. Trimming took 6 bases from V and 1 from J; bases not matched to a gene: 8. The CDR3 length is 15 residues. In germline, CDR1 is MNHEY, CDR2 SVGEGT. CDR3 DNA: TGTGCCAGCAGCGACCCGGGACAGTCGAACACTGAAGCTTTCTTT. Translated: CASSDPGQSNTEAFF.

There are many counts of this clonotype. CDR3 protein: CASSPTASSGNTIYF. The CDR3 nucleotides are TGTGCCAGCAGCCCGACAGCAAGCTCTGGAAACACCATATATTTT. This chain uses TRBV12-3 or TRBV12-4 with TRBJ1-3; D possibly corresponds to TRBD1 (5 bases). The CDR3 runs 15 residues. V was pared by 6 bases and J by 0 bases, with 12 bases between.

This clonotype has just a few counts. V gene TRBV20-1 combines with J gene TRBJ2-7; D tentatively reads TRBD1 or TRBD2 (6 bases each). Germline values: CDR1 DFQATT, CDR2 SNEGSKA (reference sequence). V lost 1 base, J lost 6 bases, and 13 bases lay in between. The CDR3 sequence is 13 residues long. The CDR3 reads CSARGSGAGEQYF. For the CDR3, the DNA is TGCAGTGCTAGAGGGTCGGGGGCTGGCGAGCAGTACTTC.

The chain uses TRBV10-3 and TRBJ2-5; perhaps TRBD2 as D (7 bases). The CDR3 covers 19 residues. Trimming pared 3 bases from V and 1 base from J, leaving 24 bases between. Germline V gene data show CDR1 as ENHRY and CDR2 as SYGVKD. As DNA, the CDR3 is TGTGCCATCAGTGATCCCCCGGGACTACCCGAAGGGGGCCAAGAGACCCAGTACTTC. Amino acid sequence: CAISDPPGLPEGGQETQYF.

This clonotype was seen many times. CDR3 nucleotide sequence: TGTGCCAGCAGGCCGGAGAGCTCTGGGGCCAACGTCCTGACTTTC. Translated, it gives CASRPESSGANVLTF. The V gene is TRBV6-5, the J gene TRBJ2-6; unclear D gene. Germline assignment: CDR1 MNHEY and CDR2 SVGAGI. V lost 6 bases to trimming and J lost 0 bases, with 9 bases between them. CDR3 length equals 15 residues.

This clonotype has only a few counts. CDR3 nucleotide sequence: TGTGCCAGCAGCTTAGATGCGGGGAACGGAGAGACCCAGTACTTC. It codes for CASSLDAGNGETQYF. V gene TRBV7-3 combines with J gene TRBJ2-5, with D tentatively TRBD2 (6 bases). V lost 2 bases and J lost 4, with 14 bases in between. The CDR3 is made up of 15 amino acids. Per germline, CDR1 SGHTA and CDR2 FQGTGA.

This chain connects TRBV28 to TRBJ2-7; 8 nucleotides match TRBD2. This CDR3 comprises 14 residues. Germline V gives CDR1 MDHEN, CDR2 SYDVKM. Trimming at V came to 3 bases and at J to 5 bases, leaving 6 bases not matched to a gene. Written as DNA, the CDR3 is TGTGCCAGCAGTTTTGCGGGGGGCACCCACGAGCAGTACTTC. Its translation: CASSFAGGTHEQYF.